The rows below give T cell receptor beta chains drawn from one sample of a study of blood T cell repertoires in COVID-19. Libraries were prepared by immunoSEQ multiplex PCR; TCRdb keeps only in-frame clonotypes and omits some of them. The sample lists around 100,000 clones; more than 75% were seen once. The sequencing sample was made of peripheral blood. The source of these receptors is a human donor in a cohort sampled during active COVID-19. The CDR3 runs from the conserved cysteine through the conserved F or W. Fields, in order: clone size, J gene, V gene, CDR3 length, D gene, CDR3 protein, CDR3 DNA. D genes are given only for firm matches. Size is stated for part of the rows, as once, few or many counts, or as a class when the clone is expanded.

size: -; J: TRBJ2-5; V: TRBV9; length: 13; D: -; CDR3: CASSAGIQETQYF; DNA: TGTGCCAGCAGCGCCGGGATTCAAGAGACCCAGTACTTC
size: -; J: TRBJ2-3; V: TRBV19; length: 13; D: -; CDR3: CASSTQQGNTQYF; DNA: TGTGCCAGTAGTACCCAACAGGGAAATACGCAGTATTTT
size: -; J: TRBJ2-5; V: TRBV5-4; length: 14; D: -; CDR3: CASSLTGGQETQYF; DNA: TGTGCCAGCAGCCTAACAGGCGGACAAGAGACCCAGTACTTC
size: -; J: TRBJ2-1; V: TRBV6-5; length: 13; D: -; CDR3: CASSTRDYNEQFF; DNA: TGTGCCAGCAGCACTCGGGATTACAATGAGCAGTTCTTC
size: -; J: TRBJ1-1; V: TRBV4-1; length: 15; D: TRBD1; CDR3: CASSQTGSSNTEAFF; DNA: TGCGCCAGCAGCCAGACAGGGTCTTCGAACACTGAAGCTTTCTTT
size: -; J: TRBJ2-7; V: TRBV2; length: 13; D: -; CDR3: CASRTGYSYEQYF; DNA: TGTGCCAGCAGGACAGGTTACTCCTACGAGCAGTACTTC
size: -; J: TRBJ2-3; V: TRBV27; length: 14; D: -; CDR3: CASGQQGGTDTQYF; DNA: TGTGCCAGCGGTCAACAGGGTGGCACAGATACGCAGTATTTT
size: -; J: TRBJ2-3; V: TRBV25-1; length: 16; D: -; CDR3: CASSPALGPPTDTQYF; DNA: TGTGCCAGCAGTCCCGCTTTGGGGCCCCCCACAGATACGCAGTATTTT
size: once; J: TRBJ1-2; V: TRBV6-7; length: 15; D: -; CDR3: CASSYPSNYQGGYTF; DNA: TGTGCCAGCAGTTATCCCTCGAACTACCAGGGGGGCTACACCTTC
size: -; J: TRBJ1-2; V: TRBV11-2; length: 13; D: -; CDR3: CASSEEPNYGYTF; DNA: TGTGCCAGCAGCGAAGAGCCTAACTATGGCTACACCTTC
size: -; J: TRBJ1-6; V: TRBV13; length: 14; D: -; CDR3: CASSKEGYNSPLHF; DNA: TGTGCCAGCAGTAAGGAGGGGTATAATTCACCCCTCCACTTT
size: few; J: TRBJ1-2; V: TRBV5-5; length: 16; D: TRBD1; CDR3: CASSLERPGTGRGYTF; DNA: TGTGCCAGCAGCTTGGAACGCCCCGGGACAGGAAGGGGCTACACCTTC
size: -; J: TRBJ2-7; V: TRBV7-3; length: 14; D: -; CDR3: CASSPVAGLYEQYF; DNA: TGTGCCAGCAGCCCCGTGGCGGGGTTATACGAGCAGTACTTC
size: few; J: TRBJ2-7; V: TRBV3-1/TRBV3-2; length: 14; D: TRBD2; CDR3: CASSRTSGAYEQYF; DNA: TGTGCCAGCAGCCGCACTAGCGGGGCCTACGAGCAGTACTTC
size: -; J: TRBJ2-1; V: TRBV3-1/TRBV3-2; length: 15; D: -; CDR3: CASSQGPGAIYEQFF; DNA: TGTGCCAGCAGCCAGGGTCCAGGGGCGATATATGAGCAGTTCTTC
size: -; J: TRBJ2-7; V: TRBV28; length: 16; D: TRBD1; CDR3: CASSFPTLRDRGEQYF; DNA: TGTGCCAGCAGTTTTCCCACCCTTCGGGACAGGGGCGAGCAGTACTTC
size: -; J: TRBJ2-5; V: TRBV10-3; length: 13; D: -; CDR3: CAISAGQIETQYF; DNA: TGTGCCATCAGTGCAGGGCAGATAGAGACCCAGTACTTC
size: -; J: TRBJ2-3; V: TRBV11-3; length: 12; D: -; CDR3: CASSARTDTQYF; DNA: TGTGCCAGCAGCGCCCGGACAGATACGCAGTATTTT
size: -; J: TRBJ1-1; V: TRBV7-9; length: 14; D: -; CDR3: CASSFRGLNTEAFF; DNA: TGTGCCAGCAGCTTCCGGGGTTTGAACACTGAAGCTTTCTTT